The source of this T cell receptor beta chain is a study of T-cell reconstitution after alpha-beta-depleted transplantation in children. The TCRbeta library incorporated unique molecular identifiers. TCRdb reprocessed the PCR reads with MiXCR, giving one entry per CDR3 protein. The sample yields a few hundred thousand distinct CDR3 sequences, just over 20% seen once. There are 12 residues in the CDR3. Germline CDR1 and CDR2: GTSNPN and SVGIG (reference sequence). With 4 bases removed from V and 8 bases from J, the gap between germline ends came to 13 bases. The TCR sequence derives from a human donor who donated a stem cell graft to a child with acute myeloid leukemia. The starting material was PBMCs from the stem cell graft donor, obtained from the stem cell graft. The chain recombines TRBV30 with TRBJ2-3; no definite D call. The CDR3 loop reads CAWNVAVGTQYF. The CDR3, as DNA: TGTGCCTGGAATGTTGCCGTCGGTACGCAGTATTTT.